Presented here are 27 T cell receptor beta chains from one specimen sequenced in a study of blood T cell repertoires in COVID-19. Measured with immunoSEQ multiplex PCR; TCRdb has only the in-frame clones, and not every one. The sample lists 110,000 to 150,000 clones, 75% to 85% occurring once. Sequencing was performed on peripheral blood. The receptor source for this set is a woman older than 75 with acute or convalescent COVID-19.

The chain is built from TRBV4-1 and TRBJ1-2; D call uncertain. CDR1 is MGHRA and CDR2 is YSYEKL in the germline V gene. There are 14 residues in the CDR3. With 1 base removed from V and 1 base from J, the gap between germline ends came to 7 bases. The DNA of the CDR3 is TGCGCCAGCAGCCAAGTAGCCCTTAACTATGGCTACACCTTC. Protein sequence: CASSQVALNYGYTF.

The chain links TRBV6-1 to TRBJ2-5; TRBD2 might be the D (7 bases). CDR1 is MNHNS and CDR2 is SASEGT in the germline V gene. The CDR3 covers 15 residues. Trimming stripped 3 bases from V and 5 bases from J, with 16 bases between. The CDR3 DNA is TGTGCCAGCAGTGACGGAAGGGGGGGTAGGGAGACCCAGTACTTC. Protein: CASSDGRGGRETQYF.

J is TRBJ2-3 and V is TRBV7-2, with TRBD2 identical over 8 bases. J gave up 2 bases and V 4 bases, and 8 bases lay outside the gene matches. The CDR3 loop spans 16 amino acids. Germline loops: CDR1 SGHTA, CDR2 FQGNSA. Here the CDR3 reads CASSSTGGHSTDTQYF. The CDR3 DNA follows: TGTGCCAGCAGCTCGACGGGGGGGCACTCCACAGATACGCAGTATTTT.

CDR3 in DNA: TGTGCCAGCAGTACTAACGGACTAGCGCTTGAAGATACGCAGTATTTT. This sequence encodes CASSTNGLALEDTQYF. The V gene is TRBV13, the J gene TRBJ2-3; 9 bases fit TRBD2. Per the germline V gene, CDR1 is PRHDT and CDR2 is FYEKMQ (reference sequence). The CDR3 length is 16 residues. J lost 5 bases, V lost 6 bases, and 12 bases had no gene match.

The chain combines TRBV30 with TRBJ1-2; D call uncertain. Trimming shortened V by 8 bases and J by 5 bases, and 12 bases separated the two germline ends. Germline V gene lookup returns CDR1 GTSNPN and CDR2 SVGIG (reference sequence). The CDR3 runs to 11 residues. The CDR3 sequence: CARGTLYGYTF. CDR3 coding DNA: TGTGCCCGGGGTACTCTTTATGGCTACACCTTC.

A single count supports this clone. The V and J genes are TRBV27 and TRBJ2-6; 8 nucleotides agree with TRBD1. This CDR3 region has 19 residues. The V segment lost 8 bases and the J segment 2 bases; nucleotides outside the gene matches: 17. From germline, CDR1 is MNHEY and CDR2 SMNVEV (reference sequence). The CDR3 DNA reads TGTGCCAGCGGCAGGGGGCGCGGGTTTGGCGGCGCTGGGGCCAACGTCCTGACTTTC. Amino acid sequence: CASGRGRGFGGAGANVLTF. Variable domain in full (rest from reference TRBV27 and TRBJ2-6): EAQVTQNPRYLITVTGKKLTVTCSQNMNHEYMSWYRQDPGLGLRQIYYSMNVEVTDKGDVPEGYKVSRKEKRNFPLILESPSPNQTSLYFCASGRGRGFGGAGANVLTFGAGSRLTVL.

The chain recombines TRBV30 with TRBJ1-2, with 10 bases lining up with TRBD1. Per the germline V gene, CDR1 is GTSNPN and CDR2 is SVGIG (reference sequence). After removal of 0 bases from V and 6 bases from J, the junction contained 13 bases not matched to a gene. The CDR3 covers 17 residues. Here the CDR3 reads CAWSVQTVGQGRNGYTF. Here the CDR3 DNA reads TGTGCCTGGAGTGTACAGACGGTGGGACAGGGGAGAAATGGCTACACCTTC. Looking up the rest from reference TRBV30 and TRBJ1-2 gives the full variable domain: SQTIHQWPATLVQPVGSPLSLECTVEGTSNPNLYWYRQAAGRGLQLLFYSVGIGQISSEVPQNLSASRPQDRQFILSSKKLLLSDSGFYLCAWSVQTVGQGRNGYTFGSGTRLTVV.

Only one count was recorded for this clone. CDR3 nucleotides: TGTGCCAGCAGCAAGACAGGGGGCTCTGAAGCTTTCTTT. Translating it yields CASSKTGGSEAFF. This chain connects TRBV5-6 to TRBJ1-1; TRBD1 aligns across 10 bases. V lost 4 bases to trimming and J lost 6 bases; unmatched junction nucleotides: 3. Germline assignment: CDR1 SGHDT and CDR2 YYEEEE. The CDR3 is made up of 13 amino acids.

This clone was seen once. This chain uses TRBV13 with TRBJ2-2; D is unclear. CDR3 length: 15 amino acids. V lost 0 bases and J lost 0, with 5 bases in between. From germline, CDR1 is PRHDT and CDR2 FYEKMQ (reference sequence). The CDR3 reads CASSLGRSNTGELFF. The CDR3 bases are TGTGCCAGCAGCTTAGGCCGGTCGAACACCGGGGAGCTGTTTTTT.

The chain carries TRBV2 and TRBJ2-1; D gene uncertain. This CDR3 is 16 amino acids long. V was shortened by 1 base and J by 0 bases, with 10 bases between the two germline ends. Germline V gives CDR1 SNHLY, CDR2 FYNNEI. CDR3 amino acids: CASSEDWRSSYNEQFF. In DNA, the CDR3 is TGTGCCAGCAGTGAAGATTGGCGGAGCTCCTACAATGAGCAGTTCTTC.

V usage is TRBV29-1 and J usage is TRBJ2-4; D call uncertain. Germline V CDR1 and CDR2: SQVTM, ANQGSEA. V lost 7 bases, J lost 2 bases, and 12 bases lay in between. The CDR3 has 13 residues. Written as DNA, the CDR3 is TGCAGCGCACGAGTTTTATCCAAAAACATTCAGTACTTC. Protein: CSARVLSKNIQYF.

In its sample, this clone was seen once. V usage is TRBV5-1 and J usage is TRBJ2-7, with D perhaps TRBD2 (6 bases). Per the germline V gene, CDR1 is SGHRS and CDR2 is YFSETQ. V lost 2 bases to trimming and J lost 6 bases, with 15 bases between them. This CDR3 has 14 amino acids. CDR3 in DNA: TGCGCCAGCAGCTTCAGCCGGGACTCCACCGAGCAGTACTTC. This translates into CASSFSRDSTEQYF.

The V and J genes are TRBV6-5 and TRBJ1-4; weak D call: TRBD1 (6 bases). Germline values: CDR1 MNHEY, CDR2 SVGAGI. The CDR3 runs to 15 residues. The V gene lost 6 bases and the J gene lost 3 bases, with 14 bases spanning the gap. DNA for the CDR3: TGTGCCAGCAGATCCACAGGGCAGGCTAATGAAAAACTGTTTTTT. This encodes CASRSTGQANEKLFF.

Here the CDR3 reads CASGREGTEAFF. CDR3 DNA: TGTGCCAGCGGCAGGGAGGGGACTGAAGCTTTCTTT. This chain uses TRBV12-3 or TRBV12-4 with TRBJ1-1; TRBD1 might be the D (5 bases). V was shortened by 8 bases and J by 5 bases, with 12 bases between the two germline ends. CDR3 length equals 12 residues.

The J gene is TRBJ1-2, the V gene TRBV3-1 (or the pseudogene TRBV3-2); weak D call: TRBD1 (5 bases). CDR1 is LGHDT, CDR2 YNNKEL, per germline (reference sequence). This CDR3 has 15 amino acids. Trimming left V 2 bases short and J 8 bases short, with 18 bases between. Here the CDR3 reads CASSQTRTGFLGYTF. In DNA, the CDR3 is TGTGCCAGCAGCCAAACCCGAACAGGATTTTTAGGCTACACCTTC.

This chain joins TRBV4-1 and TRBJ1-2, with 12 bases aligning to TRBD1. Germline CDR1 MGHRA, CDR2 YSYEKL. This CDR3 comprises 17 residues. The junction had 15 bases not matched to a gene; V was cut back by 8 bases and J by 5 bases. The CDR3 nucleotides read TGCGCCAGCCGAACCGGGACAGGGGGCTTTAGGGATTATGGCTACACCTTC. Encoded protein: CASRTGTGGFRDYGYTF.

The chain carries TRBV19 and TRBJ1-5, with 7 bases lining up with TRBD1. V gave up 5 bases and J gave up 4 bases; unmatched junction bases: 8. From germline, CDR1 is LNHDA and CDR2 SQIVND (reference sequence). CDR3 size: 15 residues. The CDR3 nucleotides read TGTGCCAGTAGTGCCGGACAGGTCGCTAATCAGCCCCAGCATTTT. This encodes CASSAGQVANQPQHF.

This chain uses TRBV7-3 with TRBJ1-1; 9 bases agree with TRBD1. This CDR3 is 23 amino acids long. CDR1 is SGHTA and CDR2 is FQGTGA in the germline V gene. V lost 1 base and J lost 1; bases outside the gene matches: 25. The CDR3 DNA reads TGTGCCAGCAGCTTAAGACGGTTCAGAATCCCGGGACAGGGAAGGGAAGGGAACACTGAAGCTTTCTTT. Protein sequence: CASSLRRFRIPGQGREGNTEAFF.

The gene calls are TRBV7-9 and TRBJ1-3; a weak D match, TRBD1 (5 bases). The germline V and J ends were trimmed by 5 bases and 0 bases, with 14 bases remaining between them. The CDR3 totals 16 residues. The germline V gene has CDR1 SEHNR and CDR2 FQNEAQ (reference sequence). The CDR3 here is CASSPGGMGSGNTIYF. CDR3 sequence (DNA): TGTGCCAGCAGCCCGGGGGGGATGGGCTCTGGAAACACCATATATTTT.

This clone was counted a few times. This chain connects TRBV10-3 to TRBJ1-1; 7 nucleotides align to TRBD1. The germline gives CDR1 ENHRY, CDR2 SYGVKD. The CDR3 spans 12 residues. Trimming took 10 bases from V and 6 from J; bases not matched to a gene: 8. The CDR3 DNA reads as TGTGCCACCAGGGGGGCCGTAGCTGAAGCTTTCTTT. It is translated as CATRGAVAEAFF.

The chain recombines TRBV18 with TRBJ2-1; TRBD2 matches 7 bases. From germline, CDR1 is KGHSH and CDR2 LQKENI. Trimming took 8 bases from V and 2 from J; bases not matched to a gene: 6. This CDR3 region has 14 residues. The CDR3 DNA reads TGTGCCAGCGCCCTGACTAGCACCTACAATGAGCAGTTCTTC. Protein: CASALTSTYNEQFF.

The V call is TRBV27, the J call TRBJ1-6; D uncertain. The V end lost 3 bases, the J end lost 4 bases, and 7 bases lay between the germline ends. Germline CDR1 is MNHEY and CDR2 is SMNVEV (reference sequence). There are 14 residues in the CDR3. The CDR3, as DNA: TGTGCCAGCAGTTTCGGGGTTTATAATTCACCCCTCCACTTT. Encoded protein: CASSFGVYNSPLHF.

This clone was found once. The V gene is TRBV15, the J gene TRBJ2-1; the D gene is possibly TRBD1 (5 bases). Germline values: CDR1 LNHNV, CDR2 YYDKDF (reference sequence). V shed 2 bases and J shed 6 bases, with 11 bases lying between them. This CDR3 spans 14 amino acids. The CDR3 is CATSRQGFTNEQFF. CDR3 bases: TGTGCCACCAGCAGACAGGGATTTACCAATGAGCAGTTCTTC.

This chain joins TRBV5-6 and TRBJ1-3, with TRBD1 identical over 7 bases. With V trimmed by 4 bases and J by 4 bases, 11 bases remained unmatched. From germline, CDR1 is SGHDT and CDR2 YYEEEE. The CDR3 spans 16 residues. CDR3 nucleotides: TGTGCCAGCAGCCGTTACAGGGGAGACTACGGAAACACCATATATTTT. It translates to CASSRYRGDYGNTIYF.

Only one count was recorded for this clone. V is TRBV28 and J is TRBJ1-6; 10 nucleotides line up with TRBD1. This CDR3 has 16 amino acids. The J segment lost 7 bases and the V segment lost 5 bases, leaving 8 bases of the junction unmatched. Germline V gene lookup returns CDR1 MDHEN and CDR2 SYDVKM. The CDR3 region has the DNA TGTGCCAGCAGTCTAGACAGGGGGCGCATCAATTCACCCCTCCACTTT. This codes for CASSLDRGRINSPLHF.

This chain connects TRBV7-9 to TRBJ2-3; maybe TRBD2 (5 bases). The V end was cut by 0 bases, the J end by 2 bases, with 18 bases between. Germline V gene lookup returns CDR1 SEHNR and CDR2 FQNEAQ (reference sequence). The CDR3 contains 18 residues. CDR3 region: CASSLAGNPVTATDTQYF. The CDR3 nucleotides read TGTGCCAGCAGCTTAGCCGGGAACCCAGTAACCGCCACAGATACGCAGTATTTT.

The V gene is TRBV11-3, the J gene TRBJ1-1; TRBD1 is a possible D gene (6 bases). The CDR3 consists of 13 residues. Per germline, CDR1 SGHNT and CDR2 YENEEA. V was trimmed by 4 bases and J by 5 bases, leaving 11 bases between them. The CDR3 reads CASSSQGSTEAFF. CDR3 bases: TGTGCCAGCAGCTCACAGGGCAGTACTGAAGCTTTCTTT.